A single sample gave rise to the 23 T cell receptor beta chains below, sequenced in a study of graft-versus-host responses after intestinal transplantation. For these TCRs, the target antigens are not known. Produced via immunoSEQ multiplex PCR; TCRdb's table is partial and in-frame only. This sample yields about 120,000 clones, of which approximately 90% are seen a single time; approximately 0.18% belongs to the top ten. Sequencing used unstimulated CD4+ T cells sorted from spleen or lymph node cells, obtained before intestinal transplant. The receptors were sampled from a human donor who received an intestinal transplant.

The CDR3 bases are TGCGCCCTAGTGGCACATGGCTACACCTTC. It is translated as CALVAHGYTF. This chain connects TRBV20-1 to TRBJ1-2; unclear D gene. CDR1 and CDR2 from the germline V gene are DFQATT and SNEGSKA (reference sequence). The CDR3 totals 10 residues.

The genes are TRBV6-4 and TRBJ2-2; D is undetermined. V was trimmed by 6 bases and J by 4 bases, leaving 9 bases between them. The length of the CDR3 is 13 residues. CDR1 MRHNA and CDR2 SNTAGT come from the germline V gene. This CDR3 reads CASSLTVTGELFF. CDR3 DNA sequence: TGTGCCAGCAGCCTAACAGTCACCGGGGAGCTGTTTTTT.

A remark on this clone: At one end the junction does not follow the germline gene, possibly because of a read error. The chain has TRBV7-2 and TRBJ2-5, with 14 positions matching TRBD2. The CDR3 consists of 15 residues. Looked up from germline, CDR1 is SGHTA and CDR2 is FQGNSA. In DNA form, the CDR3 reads TGTGCCAGCAGCATGGGACTAGCGGGAGAAGACACCCAGTACTTC. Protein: CASSMGLAGEDTQYF. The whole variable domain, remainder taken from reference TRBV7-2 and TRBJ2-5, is GAGVSQSPSNKVTEKGKDVELRCDPISGHTALYWYRQSLGQGLEFLIYFQGNSAPDKSGLPSDRFSAERTGGSVSTLTIQRTQQEDSAVYLCASSMGLAGEDTQYFGPGTRLLVL.

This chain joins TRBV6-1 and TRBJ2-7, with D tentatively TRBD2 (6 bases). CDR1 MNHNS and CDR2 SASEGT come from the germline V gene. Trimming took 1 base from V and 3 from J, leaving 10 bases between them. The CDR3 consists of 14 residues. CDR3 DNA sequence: TGTGCCAGCAGTGAAGGTGGGAGGAACTACGAGCAGTACTTC. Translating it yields CASSEGGRNYEQYF.

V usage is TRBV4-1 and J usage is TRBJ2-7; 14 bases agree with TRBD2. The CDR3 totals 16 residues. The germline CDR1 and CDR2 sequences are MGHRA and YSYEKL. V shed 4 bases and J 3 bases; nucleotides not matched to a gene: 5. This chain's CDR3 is CASSPLGLAGDYEQYF. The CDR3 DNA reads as TGCGCCAGCAGCCCCTTGGGACTAGCGGGAGACTACGAGCAGTACTTC.

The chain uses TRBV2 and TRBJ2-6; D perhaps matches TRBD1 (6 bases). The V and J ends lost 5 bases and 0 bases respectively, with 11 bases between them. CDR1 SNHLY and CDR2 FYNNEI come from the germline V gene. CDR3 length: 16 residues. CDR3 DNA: TGTGCCAGCAGTCGCAGGGGAAGCTCTGGGGCCAACGTCCTGACTTTC. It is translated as CASSRRGSSGANVLTF.

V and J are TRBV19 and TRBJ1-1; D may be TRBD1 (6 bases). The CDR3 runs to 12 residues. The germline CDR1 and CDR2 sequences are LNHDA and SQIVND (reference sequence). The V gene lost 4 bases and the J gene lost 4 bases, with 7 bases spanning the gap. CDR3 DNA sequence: TGTGCCAGTAGTACCAGGGGCACTGAAGCTTTCTTT. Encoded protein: CASSTRGTEAFF.

The chain's CDR3 is CAGLLRRDRGFWYQETQYF. The CDR3 nucleotides read TGTGCCGGCCTCCTTAGGCGAGACAGGGGGTTTTGGTACCAAGAGACCCAGTACTTC. This rearrangement joins TRBV9 to TRBJ2-5; 9 bases fit TRBD1. J lost 0 bases, V lost 10 bases, and 22 bases had no gene match. This CDR3 has 19 amino acids. The V gene's germline CDR1 is SGDLS and CDR2 YYNGEE.

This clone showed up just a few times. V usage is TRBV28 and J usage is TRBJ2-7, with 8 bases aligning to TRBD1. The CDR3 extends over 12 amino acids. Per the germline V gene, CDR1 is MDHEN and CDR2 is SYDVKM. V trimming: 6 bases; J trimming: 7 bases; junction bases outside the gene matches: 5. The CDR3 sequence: CASSLGQGEQYF. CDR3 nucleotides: TGTGCCAGCAGCCTAGGACAGGGAGAGCAGTACTTC.

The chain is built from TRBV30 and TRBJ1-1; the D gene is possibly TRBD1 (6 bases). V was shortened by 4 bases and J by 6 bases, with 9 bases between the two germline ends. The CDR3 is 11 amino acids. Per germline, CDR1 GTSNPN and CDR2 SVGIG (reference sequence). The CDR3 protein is CAWNRVAEAFF. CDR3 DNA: TGTGCCTGGAACAGGGTCGCTGAAGCTTTCTTT.

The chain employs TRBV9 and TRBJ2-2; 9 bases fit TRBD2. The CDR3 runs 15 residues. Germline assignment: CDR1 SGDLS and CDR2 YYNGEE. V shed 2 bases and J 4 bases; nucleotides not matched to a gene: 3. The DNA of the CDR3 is TGTGCCAGCAGCGTCCGCGGGGGGGGCACCGGGGAGCTGTTTTTT. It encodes CASSVRGGGTGELFF.

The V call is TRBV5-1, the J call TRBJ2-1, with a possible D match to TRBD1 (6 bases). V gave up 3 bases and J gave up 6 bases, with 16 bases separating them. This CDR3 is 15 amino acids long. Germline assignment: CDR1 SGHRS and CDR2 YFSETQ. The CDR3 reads CASSSQGGLGNEQFF. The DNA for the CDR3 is TGCGCCAGCAGCTCACAGGGCGGCCTGGGCAATGAGCAGTTCTTC. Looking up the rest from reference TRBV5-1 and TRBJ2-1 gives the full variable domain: KAGVTQTPRYLIKTRGQQVTLSCSPISGHRSVSWYQQTPGQGLQFLFEYFSETQRNKGNFPGRFSGRQFSNSRSEMNVSTLELGDSALYLCASSSQGGLGNEQFFGPGTRLTVL.

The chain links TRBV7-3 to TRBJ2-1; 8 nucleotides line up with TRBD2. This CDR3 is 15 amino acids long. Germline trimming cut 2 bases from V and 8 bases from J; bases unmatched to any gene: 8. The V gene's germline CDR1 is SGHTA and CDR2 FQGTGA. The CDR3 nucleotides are TGTGCCAGCAGCTTAGCGGGAGGATTAGTGGATGAGCAGTTCTTC. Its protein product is CASSLAGGLVDEQFF.

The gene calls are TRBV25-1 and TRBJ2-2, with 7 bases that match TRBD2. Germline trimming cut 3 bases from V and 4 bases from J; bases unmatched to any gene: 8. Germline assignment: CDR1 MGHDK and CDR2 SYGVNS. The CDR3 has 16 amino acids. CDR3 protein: CASSDPGGRITGELFF. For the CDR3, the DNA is TGTGCCAGCAGTGACCCGGGGGGACGGATCACCGGGGAGCTGTTTTTT.

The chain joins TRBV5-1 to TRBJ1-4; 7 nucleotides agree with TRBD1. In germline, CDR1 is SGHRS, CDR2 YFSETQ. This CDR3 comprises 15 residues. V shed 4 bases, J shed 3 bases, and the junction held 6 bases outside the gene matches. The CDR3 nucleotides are TGCGCCAGCAGCGTTGCCGGGACAGCTAATGAAAAACTGTTTTTT. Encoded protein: CASSVAGTANEKLFF.

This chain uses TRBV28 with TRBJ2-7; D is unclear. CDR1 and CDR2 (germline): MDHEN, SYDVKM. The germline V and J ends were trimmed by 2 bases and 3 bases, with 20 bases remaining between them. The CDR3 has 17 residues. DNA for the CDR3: TGTGCCAGCAGTTTAATGTCGCAGTCCATAGCTAGCTACGAGCAGTACTTC. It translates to CASSLMSQSIASYEQYF.

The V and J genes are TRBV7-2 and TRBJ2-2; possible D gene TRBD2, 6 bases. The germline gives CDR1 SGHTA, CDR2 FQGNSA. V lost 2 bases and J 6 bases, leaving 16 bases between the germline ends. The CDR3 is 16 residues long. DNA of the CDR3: TGTGCCAGCAGCTTACGGATGGGAGGAACAGCCGGGGAGCTGTTTTTT. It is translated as CASSLRMGGTAGELFF.

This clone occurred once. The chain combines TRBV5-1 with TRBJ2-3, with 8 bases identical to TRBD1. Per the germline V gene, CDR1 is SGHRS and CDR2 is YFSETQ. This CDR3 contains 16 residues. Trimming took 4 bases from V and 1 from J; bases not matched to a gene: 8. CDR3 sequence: CASSTAGGPGTDTQYF. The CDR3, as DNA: TGCGCCAGCAGCACCGCAGGGGGCCCTGGCACAGATACGCAGTATTTT.

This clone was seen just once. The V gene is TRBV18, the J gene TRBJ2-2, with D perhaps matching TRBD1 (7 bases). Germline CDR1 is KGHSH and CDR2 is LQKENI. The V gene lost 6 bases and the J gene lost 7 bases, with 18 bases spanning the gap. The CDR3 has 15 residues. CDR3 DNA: TGTGCCAGCTCTCGACAGGGAACGGGAGTCGGGGAGCTGTTTTTT. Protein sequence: CASSRQGTGVGELFF.

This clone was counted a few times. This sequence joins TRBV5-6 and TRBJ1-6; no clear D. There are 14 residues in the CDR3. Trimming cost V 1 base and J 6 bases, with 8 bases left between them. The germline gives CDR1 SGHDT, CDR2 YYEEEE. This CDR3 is CASSLKALNSPLHF. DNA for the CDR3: TGTGCCAGCAGCTTGAAAGCCCTTAATTCACCCCTCCACTTT.

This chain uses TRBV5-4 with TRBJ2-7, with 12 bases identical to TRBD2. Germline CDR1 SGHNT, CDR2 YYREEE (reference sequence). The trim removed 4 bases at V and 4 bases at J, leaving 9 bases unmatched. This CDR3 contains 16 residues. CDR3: CASSKRTSGILYEQYF. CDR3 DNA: TGTGCCAGCAGCAAGAGGACTAGCGGGATTTTATACGAGCAGTACTTC.

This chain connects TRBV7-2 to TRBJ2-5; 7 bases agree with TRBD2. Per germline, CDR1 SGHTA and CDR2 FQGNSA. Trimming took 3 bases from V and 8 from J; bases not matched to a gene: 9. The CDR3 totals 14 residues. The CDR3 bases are TGTGCCAGCAGCTTGGAGACTAGCCGGGCTACCCAGTACTTC. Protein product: CASSLETSRATQYF.

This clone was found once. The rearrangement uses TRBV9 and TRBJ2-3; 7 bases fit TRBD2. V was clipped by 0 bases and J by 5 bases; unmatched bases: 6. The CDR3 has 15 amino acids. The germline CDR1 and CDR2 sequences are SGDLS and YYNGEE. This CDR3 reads CASSVVGTTQDTQYF. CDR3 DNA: TGTGCCAGCAGCGTAGTAGGGACTACTCAAGATACGCAGTATTTT.